Sequencing of this T cell receptor beta chain was carried out in a study of cytomegalovirus exposure and HLA in healthy donors. This PCR relied on a set of 60 Vbeta primers and 13 Jbeta primers. Here immunoSEQ multiplex PCR was the method, and the copy in TCRdb shows in-frame clones only, minus some. Of approximately 180,000 clones listed, around 79% are singletons. From germline, CDR1 is KGHSH and CDR2 LQKENI. The CDR3 is 15 residues long. V shed 5 bases and J shed 3 bases, with 17 bases lying between them. Input material: PBMCs. The TCR comes from a woman in her forties or fifties in good health and CMV-seronegative. The chain joins TRBV18 to TRBJ2-7; a possible D gene is TRBD1 (6 bases). The CDR3 DNA is TGTGCCAGCTCAGAGGGAATAGGACAGTACTACGAGCAGTACTTC. It codes for CASSEGIGQYYEQYF. The whole variable domain, remainder taken from reference TRBV18 and TRBJ2-7, is NAGVMQNPRHLVRRRGQEARLRCSPMKGHSHVYWYRQLPEEGLKFMVYLQKENIIDESGMPKERFSAEFPKEGPSILRIQQVVRGDSAAYFCASSEGIGQYYEQYFGPGTRLTVT.